This TCR beta chain is drawn from a study of post-analysis software for immune sequencing data. The overall study: Relapsing-remitting, secondary progressive and progressive-relapsing forms made up the multiple sclerosis disease courses. General study points: Patients carried several TRBV segments more frequently than controls did, and TRBV5-6, TRBV5-1 and TRBV20-1 were among them. Under F measure analysis, samples from one preparation batch co-clustered strongly. Significantly decreased normalized Chao1 diversity was recorded for multiple sclerosis patients relative to controls.

TCR beta cDNA libraries had unique molecular identifiers. Input amounts of roughly 0.9 to 10 million T cells were used. These gave around 500,000 cDNA molecules, so each molecule approximated one T cell. TCRdb reprocessed the PCR reads via MiXCR and lists one record per CDR3 protein. The sample lists some 450,000 distinct CDR3 sequences, 40% to 55% occurring once. The CDR3 length is 16 residues. Germline V gene data show CDR1 as SGHTA and CDR2 as FQGNSA. Trimming pared 1 base from V and 3 bases from J, leaving 14 bases between. As regards this clonotype: The antigen is unknown.

The clonotype comes from a girl between 5 and 17 years old with multiple sclerosis. The chain uses TRBV7-2 and TRBJ2-3, with D perhaps given as TRBD1 or TRBD2 (5 bases each). Specimen: blood. CDR3 sequence: CASSLGSGPRTDTQYF. The CDR3 coding sequence is TGTGCCAGCAGCTTAGGGTCGGGACCGCGGACAGATACGCAGTATTTT.